This T cell receptor beta chain was documented in a study of blood T cells in healthy people across ages. The study's findings and limits: A roughly linear age-dependent decrease characterized TCR beta diversity per million T cells.

Comment on this clonotype: Antigen: not known.

This CDR3 has 12 amino acids. Trimming removed 3 bases at V and 11 bases at J, with 12 bases between. Germline CDR1 MDHEN, CDR2 SYDVKM. Next came a second PCR, run for about 6 to 11 cycles, which used a sample-barcoded 5' primer along with a J-beta primer mix. The authors tagged each cDNA molecule using a template-switch adaptor with 12 random nucleotides. TCRdb itself ran the 5' RACE reads through MiXCR, one entry per CDR3 protein. This sample has approximately 2,000,000 distinct CDR3 sequences, with 39% found just once. The donors, aged 6 to 90, were healthy Caucasians from Russia. The V call is TRBV28, the J call TRBJ2-3; no firm D call. This clonotype was sampled from a human donor in good health. The sample comprised blood. The CDR3 loop reads CASSFYFPKQYF. DNA for the CDR3: TGTGCCAGCAGTTTCTACTTCCCTAAGCAGTATTTT.